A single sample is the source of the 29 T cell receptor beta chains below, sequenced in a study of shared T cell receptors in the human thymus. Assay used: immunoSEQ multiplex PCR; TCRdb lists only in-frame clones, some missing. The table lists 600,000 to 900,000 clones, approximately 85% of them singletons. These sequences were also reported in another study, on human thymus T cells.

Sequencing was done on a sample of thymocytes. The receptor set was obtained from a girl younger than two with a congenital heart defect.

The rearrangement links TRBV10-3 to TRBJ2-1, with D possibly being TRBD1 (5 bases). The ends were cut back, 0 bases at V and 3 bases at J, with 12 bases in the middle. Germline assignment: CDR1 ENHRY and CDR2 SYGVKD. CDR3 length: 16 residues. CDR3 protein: CAISESPDSVYNEQFF. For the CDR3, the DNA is TGTGCCATCAGTGAGTCCCCAGACAGCGTCTACAATGAGCAGTTCTTC.

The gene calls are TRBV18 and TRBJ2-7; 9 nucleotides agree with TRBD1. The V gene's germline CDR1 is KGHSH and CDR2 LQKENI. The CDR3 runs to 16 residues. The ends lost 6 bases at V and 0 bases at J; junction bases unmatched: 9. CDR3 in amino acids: CASSRQTGGASYEQYF. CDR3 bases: TGTGCCAGCTCGCGACAGACAGGGGGGGCCTCCTACGAGCAGTACTTC.

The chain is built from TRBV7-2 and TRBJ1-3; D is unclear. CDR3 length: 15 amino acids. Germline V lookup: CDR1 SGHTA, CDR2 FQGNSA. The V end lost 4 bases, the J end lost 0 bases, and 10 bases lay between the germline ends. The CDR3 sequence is CASSYNESSGNTIYF. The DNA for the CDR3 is TGTGCCAGCAGCTACAACGAAAGCTCTGGAAACACCATATATTTT.

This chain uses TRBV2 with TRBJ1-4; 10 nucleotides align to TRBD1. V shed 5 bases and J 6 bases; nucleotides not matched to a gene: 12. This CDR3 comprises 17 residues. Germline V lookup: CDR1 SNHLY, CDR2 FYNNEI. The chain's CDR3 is CASSPGGGGTGDEKLFF. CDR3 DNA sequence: TGTGCCAGCAGTCCGGGGGGCGGCGGGACAGGGGATGAAAAACTGTTTTTT.

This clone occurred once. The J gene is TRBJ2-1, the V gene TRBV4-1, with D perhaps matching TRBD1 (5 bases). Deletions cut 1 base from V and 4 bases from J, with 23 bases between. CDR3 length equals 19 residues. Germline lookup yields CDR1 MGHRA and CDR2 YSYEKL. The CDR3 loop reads CASSQVQGPFVPNYNEQFF. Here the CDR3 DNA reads TGCGCCAGCAGCCAAGTTCAGGGTCCCTTTGTCCCGAATTACAATGAGCAGTTCTTC.

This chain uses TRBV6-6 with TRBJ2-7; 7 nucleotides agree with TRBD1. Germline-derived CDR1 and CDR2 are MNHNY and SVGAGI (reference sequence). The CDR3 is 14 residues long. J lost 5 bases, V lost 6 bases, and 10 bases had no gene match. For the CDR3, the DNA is TGTGCCAGCAGACCCGACAGGGCACCCGACGAGCAGTACTTC. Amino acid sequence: CASRPDRAPDEQYF.

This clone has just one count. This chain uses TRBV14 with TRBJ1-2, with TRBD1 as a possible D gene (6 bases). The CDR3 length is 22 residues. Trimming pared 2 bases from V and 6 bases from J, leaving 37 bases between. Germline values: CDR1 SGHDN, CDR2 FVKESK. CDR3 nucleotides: TGTGCCAGCAGCCAATGGTTCCCACAGGTTGTGGCATCCGACAGGTTGTTAAATGGCTACACCTTC. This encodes CASSQWFPQVVASDRLLNGYTF.

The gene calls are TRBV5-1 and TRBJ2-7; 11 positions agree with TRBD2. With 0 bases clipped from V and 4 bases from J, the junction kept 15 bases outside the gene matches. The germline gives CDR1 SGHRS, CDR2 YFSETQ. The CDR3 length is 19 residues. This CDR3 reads CASSLGPRLAGKGTYEQYF. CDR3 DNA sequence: TGCGCCAGCAGCTTGGGCCCTCGACTAGCGGGGAAGGGGACATACGAGCAGTACTTC.

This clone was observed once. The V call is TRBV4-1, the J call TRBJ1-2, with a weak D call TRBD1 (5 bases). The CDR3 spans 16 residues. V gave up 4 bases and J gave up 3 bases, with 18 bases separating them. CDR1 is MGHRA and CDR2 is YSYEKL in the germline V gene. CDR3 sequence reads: CASSPSRTSRDYGYTF. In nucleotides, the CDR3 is TGCGCCAGCAGCCCGTCGAGGACCTCCAGGGACTATGGCTACACCTTC.

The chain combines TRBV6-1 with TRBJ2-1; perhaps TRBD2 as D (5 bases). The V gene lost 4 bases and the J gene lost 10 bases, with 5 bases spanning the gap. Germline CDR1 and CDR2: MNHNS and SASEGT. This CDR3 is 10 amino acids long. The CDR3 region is CASSGREQFF. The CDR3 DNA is TGTGCCAGCAGTGGGAGGGAGCAGTTCTTC.

Here the CDR3 reads CASSSSYGGGVGSSTDTQYF. The DNA for the CDR3 is TGCGCCAGCAGCTCTAGCTACGGCGGGGGGGTAGGATCTAGCACAGATACGCAGTATTTT. The chain is built from TRBV5-1 and TRBJ2-3, with 9 bases that match TRBD2. V shed 3 bases and J 0 bases; nucleotides not matched to a gene: 17. Germline V lookup: CDR1 SGHRS, CDR2 YFSETQ. The CDR3 is 20 residues long.

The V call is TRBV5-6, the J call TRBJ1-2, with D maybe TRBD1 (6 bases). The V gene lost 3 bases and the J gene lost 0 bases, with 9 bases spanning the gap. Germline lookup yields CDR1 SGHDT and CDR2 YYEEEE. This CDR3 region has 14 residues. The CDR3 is CASSSDSPNYGYTF. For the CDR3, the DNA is TGTGCCAGCAGCTCGGACAGTCCTAACTATGGCTACACCTTC. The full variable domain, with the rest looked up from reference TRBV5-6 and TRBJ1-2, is DAGVTQSPTHLIKTRGQQVTLRCSPKSGHDTVSWYQQALGQGPQFIFQYYEEEERQRGNFPDRFSGHQFPNYSSELNVNALLLGDSALYLCASSSDSPNYGYTFGSGTRLTVV.

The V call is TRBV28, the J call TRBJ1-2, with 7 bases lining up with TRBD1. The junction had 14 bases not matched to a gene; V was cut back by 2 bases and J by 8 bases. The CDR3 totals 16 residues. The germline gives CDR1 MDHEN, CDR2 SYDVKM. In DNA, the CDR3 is TGTGCCAGCAGTTTAACTACGGGACAGCAATTTAGGGGCTACACCTTC. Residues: CASSLTTGQQFRGYTF.

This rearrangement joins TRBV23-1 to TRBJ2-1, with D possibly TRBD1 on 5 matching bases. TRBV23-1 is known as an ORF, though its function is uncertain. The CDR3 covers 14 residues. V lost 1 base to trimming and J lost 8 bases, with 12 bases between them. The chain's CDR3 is CASSQYQGLDEQFF. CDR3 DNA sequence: TGCGCCAGCAGTCAATATCAGGGTCTCGATGAGCAGTTCTTC.

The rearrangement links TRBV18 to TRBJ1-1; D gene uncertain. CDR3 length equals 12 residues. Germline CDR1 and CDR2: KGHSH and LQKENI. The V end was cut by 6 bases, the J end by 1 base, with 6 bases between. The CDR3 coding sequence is TGTGCCAGCTCCTCAGGGAACACTGAAGCTTTCTTT. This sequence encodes CASSSGNTEAFF.

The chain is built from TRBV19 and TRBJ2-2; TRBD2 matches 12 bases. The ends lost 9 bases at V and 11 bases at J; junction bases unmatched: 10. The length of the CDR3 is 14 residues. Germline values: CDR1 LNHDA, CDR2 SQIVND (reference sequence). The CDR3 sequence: CASRLAGDPLELFF. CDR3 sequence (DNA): TGTGCCAGCAGACTAGCGGGGGACCCACTAGAGCTGTTTTTT.

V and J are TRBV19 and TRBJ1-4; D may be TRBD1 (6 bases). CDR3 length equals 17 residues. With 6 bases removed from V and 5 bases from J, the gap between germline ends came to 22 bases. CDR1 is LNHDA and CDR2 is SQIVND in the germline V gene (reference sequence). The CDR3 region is CASRDTGNVGGNEKLFF. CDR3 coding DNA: TGTGCCAGTAGGGACACAGGGAATGTCGGTGGGAATGAAAAACTGTTTTTT.

The CDR3 loop reads CASSNGQYTDTQYF. CDR3 DNA: TGTGCCAGCAGCAACGGACAGTACACAGATACGCAGTATTTT. The chain has TRBV11-2 and TRBJ2-3; maybe TRBD1 (6 bases). The CDR3 loop spans 14 amino acids. V was cut by 5 bases and J by 2 bases, with 11 bases left in between. The germline V gene encodes CDR1 SGHAT and CDR2 FQNNGV.

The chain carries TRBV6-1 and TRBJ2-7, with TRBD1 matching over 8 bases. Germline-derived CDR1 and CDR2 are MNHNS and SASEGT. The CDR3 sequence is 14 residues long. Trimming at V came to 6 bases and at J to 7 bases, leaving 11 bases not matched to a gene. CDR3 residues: CASRQGQGLNEQYF. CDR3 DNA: TGTGCCAGCAGACAAGGACAGGGTTTAAATGAGCAGTACTTC.

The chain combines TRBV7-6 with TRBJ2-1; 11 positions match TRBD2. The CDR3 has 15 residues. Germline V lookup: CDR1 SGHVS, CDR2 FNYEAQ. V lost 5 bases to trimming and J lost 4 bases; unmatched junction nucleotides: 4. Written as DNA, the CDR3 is TGTGCCAGCAGCCCAAGACTAGCGGGATACAATGAGCAGTTCTTC. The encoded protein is CASSPRLAGYNEQFF.

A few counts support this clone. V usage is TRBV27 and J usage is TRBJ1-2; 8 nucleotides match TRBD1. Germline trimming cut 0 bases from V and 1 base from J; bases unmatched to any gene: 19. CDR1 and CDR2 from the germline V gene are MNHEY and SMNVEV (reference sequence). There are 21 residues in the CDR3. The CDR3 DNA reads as TGTGCCAGCAGTTTATCCCCCGTGTGGGACAGGCGAGGTCGGAGTAACTATGGCTACACCTTC. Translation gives CASSLSPVWDRRGRSNYGYTF.

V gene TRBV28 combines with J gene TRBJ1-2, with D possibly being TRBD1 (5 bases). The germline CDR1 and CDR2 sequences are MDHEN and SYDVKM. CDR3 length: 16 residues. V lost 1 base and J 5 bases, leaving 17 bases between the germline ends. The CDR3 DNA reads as TGTGCCAGCAGTTTATCGTGGGGCACCCTACTATATGGCTACACCTTC. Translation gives CASSLSWGTLLYGYTF.

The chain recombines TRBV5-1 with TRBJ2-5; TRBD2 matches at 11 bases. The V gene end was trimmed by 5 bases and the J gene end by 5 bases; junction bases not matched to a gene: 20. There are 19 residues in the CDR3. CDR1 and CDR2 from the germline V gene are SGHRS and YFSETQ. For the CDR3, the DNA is TGCGCCAGCAGATTACCCACTTGGGTAGCGGGGGGGCCCGGTGAGACCCAGTACTTC. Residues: CASRLPTWVAGGPGETQYF.

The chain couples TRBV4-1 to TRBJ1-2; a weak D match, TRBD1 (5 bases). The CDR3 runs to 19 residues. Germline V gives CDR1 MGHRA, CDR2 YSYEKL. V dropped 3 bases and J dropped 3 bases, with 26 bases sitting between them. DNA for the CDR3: TGCGCCAGCAGCCACGAGCTAAGATTATTCAGGGCAGATGACTATGGCTACACCTTC. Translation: CASSHELRLFRADDYGYTF.

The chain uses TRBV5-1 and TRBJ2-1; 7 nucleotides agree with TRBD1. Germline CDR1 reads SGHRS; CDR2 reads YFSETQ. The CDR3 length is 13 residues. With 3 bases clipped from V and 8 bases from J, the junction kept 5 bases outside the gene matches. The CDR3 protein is CASSSITGDEQFF. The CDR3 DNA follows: TGCGCCAGCAGCTCGATTACAGGGGATGAGCAGTTCTTC.

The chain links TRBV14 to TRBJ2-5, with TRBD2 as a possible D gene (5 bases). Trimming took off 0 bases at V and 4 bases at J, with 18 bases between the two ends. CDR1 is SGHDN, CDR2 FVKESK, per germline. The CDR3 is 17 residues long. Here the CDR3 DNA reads TGTGCCAGCAGCCAAGATCCAGCGGCGTTCCGCCGAGAGACCCAGTACTTC. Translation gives CASSQDPAAFRRETQYF.

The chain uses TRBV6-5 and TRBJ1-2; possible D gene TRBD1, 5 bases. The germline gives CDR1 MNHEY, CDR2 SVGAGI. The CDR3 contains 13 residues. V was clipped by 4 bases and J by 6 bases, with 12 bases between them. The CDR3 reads CASSFGGGNGYTF. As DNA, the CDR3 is TGTGCCAGCAGTTTCGGGGGGGGTAATGGCTACACCTTC.

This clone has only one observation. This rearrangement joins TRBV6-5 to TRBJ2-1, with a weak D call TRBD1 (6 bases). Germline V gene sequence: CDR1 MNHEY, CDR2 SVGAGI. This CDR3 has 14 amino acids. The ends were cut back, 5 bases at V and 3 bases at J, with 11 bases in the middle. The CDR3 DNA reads TGTGCCAGCAGTCCCGGGACACTCTACAATGAGCAGTTCTTC. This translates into CASSPGTLYNEQFF.

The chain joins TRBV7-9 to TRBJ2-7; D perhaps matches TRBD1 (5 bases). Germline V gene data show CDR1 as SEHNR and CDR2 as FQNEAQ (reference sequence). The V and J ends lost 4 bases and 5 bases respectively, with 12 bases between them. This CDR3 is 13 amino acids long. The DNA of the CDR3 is TGTGCCAGCAGCTCACGCCAGGGCCACGAGCAGTACTTC. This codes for CASSSRQGHEQYF.